These T cell receptor beta chains were read from a single sample in a study of cytomegalovirus exposure and HLA in healthy donors. Generated by immunoSEQ multiplex PCR, the TCRdb table keeps only in-frame clones and is missing some. The profile shows some 120,000 clones, 8% to 9.5% of them singletons. The sequencing sample was made of PBMCs. The receptors were gathered from a man in his forties in good health and CMV-seronegative. CDR3s include the opening cysteine and the closing phenylalanine or tryptophan. The D gene is left open where the match is weak. The size entry is marked missing in some rows and otherwise reads once, few, many or a size class.

V	size	J	D	CDR3	DNA
TRBV14	.	TRBJ2-1	.	CASSQYGQGYNEQFF	TGTGCCAGCAGCCAATATGGCCAGGGTTACAATGAGCAGTTCTTC
TRBV19	few	TRBJ1-5	.	CASSPGEGTQPQHF	TGTGCCAGTAGCCCCGGGGAGGGAACTCAGCCCCAGCATTTT
TRBV7-3	few	TRBJ2-5	.	CASSLTGGQETQYF	TGTGCCAGCAGCTTAACGGGGGGCCAAGAGACCCAGTACTTC
TRBV6-4	.	TRBJ2-2	TRBD2	CATSGGNTGELFF	TGTGCCACATCGGGGGGAAACACCGGGGAGCTGTTTTTT
TRBV23-1	.	TRBJ2-5	.	CASSQSPGEIQETQYF	TGCGCCAGCAGTCAATCCCCAGGGGAGATTCAAGAGACCCAGTACTTC
TRBV11-3	.	TRBJ2-7	TRBD1	CASSFGTGPHEQYF	TGTGCCAGCAGCTTTGGGACAGGGCCTCACGAGCAGTACTTC
TRBV19	.	TRBJ2-5	.	CASSIGQALETQYF	TGTGCCAGTAGTATAGGTCAGGCATTAGAGACCCAGTACTTC
TRBV27	.	TRBJ1-2	TRBD1	CASSLGQRTGRYGYTF	TGTGCCAGCAGTTTGGGACAGCGGACCGGGCGGTATGGCTACACCTTC
TRBV14	few	TRBJ2-2	.	CASSQYLRGTGELFF	TGTGCCAGCAGCCAATACCTCCGAGGAACCGGGGAGCTGTTTTTT
TRBV25-1	.	TRBJ1-4	.	CASSEGQTSNEKLFF	TGTGCCAGCAGTGAAGGGCAGACATCTAATGAAAAACTGTTTTTT
TRBV6-6	.	TRBJ1-1	.	CASSYSSNTEAFF	TGTGCCAGCAGTTACTCTTCTAACACTGAAGCTTTCTTT
TRBV11-2	few	TRBJ1-3	.	CASSFTRGSGNTIYF	TGTGCCAGCAGCTTTACCCGGGGGTCTGGAAACACCATATATTTT
TRBV5-1	few	TRBJ2-7	.	CASSAPAGYNEQYF	TGCGCCAGCAGCGCCCCCGCAGGGTATAACGAGCAGTACTTC
TRBV5-1	few	TRBJ2-3	.	CASSSVTRESTDTQYF	TGCGCCAGCAGCTCGGTGACTAGGGAGAGCACAGATACGCAGTATTTT
TRBV5-4	few	TRBJ1-6	.	CASKYRASSYNSPLHF	TGTGCCAGCAAATACAGGGCAAGTTCCTATAATTCACCCCTCCACTTT
TRBV4-2	.	TRBJ2-5	TRBD1	CASSQPDRDEETQYF	TGTGCCAGCAGCCAGCCCGACAGGGATGAAGAGACCCAGTACTTC